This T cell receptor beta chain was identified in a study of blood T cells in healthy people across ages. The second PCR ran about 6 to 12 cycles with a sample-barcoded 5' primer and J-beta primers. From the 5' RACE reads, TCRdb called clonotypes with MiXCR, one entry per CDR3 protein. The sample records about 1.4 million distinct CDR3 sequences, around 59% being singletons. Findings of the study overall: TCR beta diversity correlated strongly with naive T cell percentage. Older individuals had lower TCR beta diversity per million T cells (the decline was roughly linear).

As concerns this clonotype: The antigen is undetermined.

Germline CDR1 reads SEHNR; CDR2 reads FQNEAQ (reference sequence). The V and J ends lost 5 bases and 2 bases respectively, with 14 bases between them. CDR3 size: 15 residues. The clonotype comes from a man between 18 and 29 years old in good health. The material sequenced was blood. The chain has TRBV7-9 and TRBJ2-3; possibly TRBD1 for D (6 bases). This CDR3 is CASSLQGRNTDTQYF. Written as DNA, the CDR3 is TGTGCCAGCAGCCTACAGGGTCGGAACACAGATACGCAGTATTTT.